This T cell receptor beta chain was sequenced during a study of control samples from healthy donors and cancer patients. Germline V gene lookup returns CDR1 MGHDK and CDR2 SYGVNS. V dropped 3 bases and J dropped 7 bases, with 9 bases sitting between them. CDR3 length equals 13 residues. The repertoire was sequenced with immunoSEQ multiplex PCR; TCRdb's copy has only in-frame clones and lacks some. The table lists 80,000 or so clones, roughly 91% of them singletons. The receptor's source is a man aged 50 or older in good health. Sequenced material: blood. V and J are TRBV25-1 and TRBJ1-4; TRBD1 might be the D (5 bases). CDR3 sequence: CASSDQGPEKLFF. In DNA, the CDR3 is TGTGCCAGCAGTGACCAGGGCCCTGAAAAACTGTTTTTT.